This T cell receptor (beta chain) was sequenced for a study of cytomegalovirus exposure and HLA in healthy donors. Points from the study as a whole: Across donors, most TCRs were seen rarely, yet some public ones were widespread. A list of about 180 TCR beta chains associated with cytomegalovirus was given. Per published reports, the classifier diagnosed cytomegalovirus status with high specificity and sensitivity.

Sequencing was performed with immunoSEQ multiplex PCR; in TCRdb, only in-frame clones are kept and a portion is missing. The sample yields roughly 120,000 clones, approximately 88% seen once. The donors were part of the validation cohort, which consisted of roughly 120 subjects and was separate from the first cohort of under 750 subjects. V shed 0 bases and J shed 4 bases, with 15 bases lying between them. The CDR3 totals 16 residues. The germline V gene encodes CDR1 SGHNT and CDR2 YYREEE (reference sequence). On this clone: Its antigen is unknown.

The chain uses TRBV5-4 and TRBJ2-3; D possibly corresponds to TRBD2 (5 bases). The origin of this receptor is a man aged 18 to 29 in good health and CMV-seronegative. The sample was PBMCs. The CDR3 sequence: CASSLGSGNMPDTQYF. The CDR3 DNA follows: TGTGCCAGCAGCTTGGGATCGGGAAATATGCCAGATACGCAGTATTTT.